This is a list of T cell receptor beta chains from one sample in a study of blood T cell repertoires in COVID-19. This table comes from immunoSEQ multiplex PCR, and its TCRdb copy is limited to in-frame clones, with some not included. This table has 90,000 or so clones, around 90% appearing once. Sequencing input: peripheral blood. The receptors were sampled from a man aged 60-69 years with COVID-19, enrolled during active disease. The CDR3 runs from the conserved cysteine through the conserved F or W. A D gene is named only where the DNA matches it firmly. Not all rows give a size; the values are once, few, many and, for expanded clones, a class.

CASSSLSLISYTGELFF,TGTGCCAGCAGCTCTTTATCCCTTATTTCTTACACCGGGGAGCTGTTTTTT,TRBJ2-2,-,few,TRBV11-2
CASSDIDGYTF,TGTGCCAGTAGCGACATAGACGGCTACACCTTC,TRBJ1-2,-,-,TRBV19
CASSSQTLEQYF,TGCGCCAGCAGCTCTCAGACTCTCGAGCAGTACTTC,TRBJ2-7,-,-,TRBV5-1
CASSASGPGNTIYF,TGTGCCAGCAGCGCCTCAGGCCCTGGAAACACCATATATTTT,TRBJ1-3,-,-,TRBV9
CASSQQGSNQPQHF,TGTGCCAGCAGCCAACAGGGATCCAATCAGCCCCAGCATTTT,TRBJ1-5,-,-,TRBV28
CASRVDTEAFF,TGTGCCAGCAGGGTAGACACTGAAGCTTTCTTT,TRBJ1-1,-,-,TRBV28
CATSTPGGPNTDTQYF,TGTGCCACCAGCACCCCCGGGGGGCCGAACACAGATACGCAGTATTTT,TRBJ2-3,-,-,TRBV15
CASSLVIGLGNTIYF,TGTGCCAGCAGCTTAGTGATCGGACTTGGAAACACCATATATTTT,TRBJ1-3,-,-,TRBV7-6
CASSLGRTGHEQYF,TGTGCCAGCAGCCTGGGGCGAACCGGCCACGAGCAGTACTTC,TRBJ2-7,-,once,TRBV11-2
CASRSLLNQPQHF,TGTGCCAGCAGGAGTCTTCTGAATCAGCCCCAGCATTTT,TRBJ1-5,-,-,TRBV6-5
CASSTQGVTNEKLFF,TGTGCCAGCAGTACACAGGGGGTGACTAATGAAAAACTGTTTTTT,TRBJ1-4,TRBD1,-,TRBV2
CASSSFGLNTEAFF,TGTGCCAGCAGTTCATTTGGGCTGAACACTGAAGCTTTCTTT,TRBJ1-1,-,-,TRBV6-2/TRBV6-3
CASSFYPQGLSNQPQHF,TGTGCCAGCAGCTTCTATCCCCAGGGGCTCAGCAATCAGCCCCAGCATTTT,TRBJ1-5,-,-,TRBV21-1
CAILRGGGELFF,TGTGCCATCTTACGCGGAGGGGGGGAGCTGTTTTTT,TRBJ2-2,-,few,TRBV10-3
CASSPRQGKSQPQHF,TGTGCCAGCAGTCCAAGACAGGGGAAAAGTCAGCCCCAGCATTTT,TRBJ1-5,TRBD1,-,TRBV27
CAWHKDSNTEAFF,TGTGCCTGGCACAAGGACAGTAACACTGAAGCTTTCTTT,TRBJ1-1,-,-,TRBV30
CASRSQQGSYEQYF,TGTGCCAGCAGGAGCCAACAGGGATCCTACGAGCAGTACTTC,TRBJ2-7,-,-,TRBV6-5
CASSELAGNTGELFF,TGTGCCAGCAGTGAACTAGCCGGGAACACCGGGGAGCTGTTTTTT,TRBJ2-2,-,-,TRBV6-4
CASSGGLAGTDTQYF,TGTGCCAGCAGCGGAGGACTAGCGGGTACAGATACGCAGTATTTT,TRBJ2-3,TRBD2,once,TRBV2
CASSLLAGGVYEQYF,TGCGCCAGCAGCTTACTAGCGGGAGGAGTATACGAGCAGTACTTC,TRBJ2-7,TRBD2,-,TRBV5-1
CSVEVGAAIGELFF,TGCAGCGTTGAAGTGGGGGCGGCTATCGGGGAGCTGTTTTTT,TRBJ2-2,-,once,TRBV29-1
CATSPWGEPYNEQFF,TGTGCCACTTCCCCCTGGGGGGAGCCCTACAATGAGCAGTTCTTC,TRBJ2-1,-,-,TRBV3-1/TRBV3-2
CASSQDWSGAGPDTGELFF,TGCGCCAGCAGCCAAGATTGGAGCGGTGCGGGACCTGACACCGGGGAGCTGTTTTTT,TRBJ2-2,-,-,TRBV4-3
CASSGDGGAGRNTEAFF,TGCGCCAGCAGCGGGGACGGAGGGGCAGGGCGGAACACTGAAGCTTTCTTT,TRBJ1-1,-,-,TRBV5-1
CAWSVIHSSYNEQFF,TGTGCCTGGAGTGTTATTCATAGCTCCTACAATGAGCAGTTCTTC,TRBJ2-1,-,-,TRBV30
CASRNPGTGPYGYTF,TGTGCCAGTAGGAACCCCGGGACAGGACCCTATGGCTACACCTTC,TRBJ1-2,TRBD1,-,TRBV19
CASSTGNSGNTIYF,TGTGCCAGCAGCACGGGGAACTCTGGAAACACCATATATTTT,TRBJ1-3,-,-,TRBV11-3
CASSLEGVMNTEAFF,TGCGCCAGCAGCTTGGAAGGGGTAATGAACACTGAAGCTTTCTTT,TRBJ1-1,-,-,TRBV5-1
CASGLVLGQGASYEQYF,TGTGCTAGTGGTTTGGTACTGGGACAGGGGGCCTCCTACGAGCAGTACTTC,TRBJ2-7,TRBD1,-,TRBV12-5
CASSFSGTSYEQYF,TGTGCCAGCAGTTTTAGCGGAACCTCCTACGAGCAGTACTTC,TRBJ2-7,-,-,TRBV27
CASSYTQLGGEQYF,TGTGCCAGCAGTTACACCCAGTTAGGGGGCGAGCAGTACTTC,TRBJ2-7,-,-,TRBV6-5
CSVVRQGGDTQYF,TGCAGCGTAGTCAGACAGGGAGGAGATACGCAGTATTTT,TRBJ2-3,-,-,TRBV29-1
CASSLGTGGGNQPQHF,TGCGCCAGCAGCCTCGGGACAGGGGGTGGCAATCAGCCCCAGCATTTT,TRBJ1-5,TRBD1,-,TRBV5-1